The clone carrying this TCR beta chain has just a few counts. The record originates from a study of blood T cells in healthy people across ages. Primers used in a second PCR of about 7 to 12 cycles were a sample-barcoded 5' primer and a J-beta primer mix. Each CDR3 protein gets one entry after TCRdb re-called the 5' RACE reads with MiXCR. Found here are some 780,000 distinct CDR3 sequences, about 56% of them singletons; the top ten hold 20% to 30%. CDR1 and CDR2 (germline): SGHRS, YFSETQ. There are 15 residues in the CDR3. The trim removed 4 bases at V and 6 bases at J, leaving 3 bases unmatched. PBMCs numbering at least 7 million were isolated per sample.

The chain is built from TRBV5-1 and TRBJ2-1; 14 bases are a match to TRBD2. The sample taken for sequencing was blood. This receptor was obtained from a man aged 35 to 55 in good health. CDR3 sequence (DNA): TGCGCCAGCAGCCCGACTAGCGGGGGGGTCAATGAGCAGTTCTTC. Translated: CASSPTSGGVNEQFF.